This T cell receptor beta chain was identified in a study of OX40 agonist ivuxolimab in advanced cancers. Measured with immunoSEQ multiplex PCR; TCRdb has only the in-frame clones, and not every one. The table has tens of thousands of clones, roughly four fifths seen once. V was shortened by 2 bases and J by 6 bases, with 20 bases between the two germline ends. The CDR3 has 17 residues. Looked up from germline, CDR1 is SGHTA and CDR2 is FQGNSA. The sequence derives from an adult with an advanced solid tumor such as melanoma, head and neck, liver or kidney cancer. The V and J genes are TRBV7-2 and TRBJ1-5; no clear D gene. The sequencing used CD4+ or CD8+ T cells sorted from blood, collected in a trial of the OX40 agonist ivuxolimab. The DNA for the CDR3 is TGTGCCAGCAGCTTATATTTTTCCTCAACCGGTAGTCAGCCCCAGCATTTT. Protein: CASSLYFSSTGSQPQHF.